This entry lists 13 T cell receptor beta chains sequenced from one sample in a study of CD8+ T cells in alopecia areata. cDNA reverse transcribed from extracted RNA served as the sequencing template. Clones were read by immunoSEQ multiplex PCR, and TCRdb kept only the in-frame ones, dropping some. The repertoire has some 240,000 clones, roughly 57% of them found once; the top ten carry 0.45%. The sequences come from CD4+ T cells sorted from blood, collected at week 0. Every receptor here comes from a human donor with alopecia areata.

About this clone itself: Other DNA sequences in the sample encode the same CDR3. The genes are TRBV28 and TRBJ2-7; D is uncertain. In germline, CDR1 is MDHEN, CDR2 SYDVKM. This CDR3 is built from 12 residues. V was cut by 2 bases and J by 4 bases, with 6 bases left in between. This CDR3 is CASSLPGYEQYF. The CDR3 coding sequence is TGTGCCAGCAGTTTACCCGGGTACGAGCAGTACTTC.

The sample holds a few counts of this clone. The chain couples TRBV29-1 to TRBJ2-7; no clear D gene. Trimming left V 6 bases short and J 4 bases short, with 10 bases between. CDR1 is SQVTM and CDR2 is ANQGSEA in the germline V gene. This CDR3 contains 11 residues. The CDR3 DNA reads TGCAGCGTCGTTGACTGGTACGAGCAGTACTTC. This gives the protein CSVVDWYEQYF.

The sample holds a few counts of this clone. CDR3 loop: CATQAPHEETQYF. In DNA, the CDR3 is TGTGCCACCCAAGCCCCACACGAAGAGACCCAGTACTTC. V usage is TRBV10-3 and J usage is TRBJ2-5; D is unresolved. Trimming removed 10 bases at V and 3 bases at J, with 15 bases between. CDR3 length: 13 residues. Germline V gene lookup returns CDR1 ENHRY and CDR2 SYGVKD.

The chain recombines TRBV6-5 with TRBJ2-7, with 13 bases matching TRBD2. Germline V gene sequence: CDR1 MNHEY, CDR2 SVGAGI. V trimming: 4 bases; J trimming: 3 bases; junction bases outside the gene matches: 6. The CDR3 contains 16 residues. CDR3 nucleotide sequence: TGTGCCAGCAGTTCCCGGACTAGCGGGAGCCGCTACGAGCAGTACTTC. Its translation is CASSSRTSGSRYEQYF.

V is TRBV10-3 and J is TRBJ2-7; TRBD1 aligns across 8 bases. J lost 6 bases, V lost 6 bases, and 7 bases had no gene match. Looked up from germline, CDR1 is ENHRY and CDR2 is SYGVKD. CDR3 length equals 13 residues. The CDR3 region is CAIREGQGGEQYF. The CDR3 coding sequence is TGTGCCATCAGAGAAGGACAGGGCGGCGAGCAGTACTTC.

The rearrangement links TRBV29-1 to TRBJ1-2, with D perhaps matching TRBD1 (5 bases). The germline CDR1 and CDR2 sequences are SQVTM and ANQGSEA. CDR3 length: 11 amino acids. V was clipped by 8 bases and J by 1 base, with 8 bases between them. CDR3 loop: CSLRGNYGYTF. CDR3 DNA sequence: TGCAGCTTAAGGGGTAACTATGGCTACACCTTC. The whole variable domain, remainder taken from reference TRBV29-1 and TRBJ1-2, is SAVISQKPSRDICQRGTSLTIQCQVDSQVTMMFWYRQQPGQSLTLIATANQGSEATYESGFVIDKFPISRPNLTFSTLTVSNMSPEDSSIYLCSLRGNYGYTFGSGTRLTVV.

This clone was seen more than once but under ten times. The V gene is TRBV9, the J gene TRBJ1-6; 9 bases line up with TRBD1. Germline CDR1 reads SGDLS; CDR2 reads YYNGEE. There are 14 residues in the CDR3. The trim removed 4 bases at V and 10 bases at J, leaving 6 bases unmatched. Here the CDR3 DNA reads TGTGCCAGCAGCCCGGACAGGGGAAGGTCACCCCTCCACTTT. Translated, it gives CASSPDRGRSPLHF.

This clone was recorded only once. The chain carries TRBV4-1 and TRBJ1-6, with TRBD1 as a possible D gene (5 bases). Germline assignment: CDR1 MGHRA and CDR2 YSYEKL. V was clipped by 0 bases and J by 0 bases, with 9 bases between them. This CDR3 is 17 amino acids long. The CDR3 here is CASSQEGGYSYNSPLHF. The DNA of the CDR3 is TGCGCCAGCAGCCAAGAGGGGGGTTACTCCTATAATTCACCCCTCCACTTT.

This chain links TRBV18 with TRBJ2-1, with 7 bases lining up with TRBD1. CDR3 length: 15 residues. Germline-derived CDR1 and CDR2 are KGHSH and LQKENI. V lost 7 bases, J lost 4 bases, and 10 bases stayed unmatched. CDR3 nucleotides: TGTGCCAGCTTACTCAACCGGGACAGATACAATGAGCAGTTCTTC. This translates into CASLLNRDRYNEQFF.

The genes are TRBV29-1 and TRBJ1-2; D is possibly TRBD1 (6 bases). The V and J ends lost 7 bases and 8 bases respectively, with 17 bases between them. This CDR3 is built from 12 residues. Germline-derived CDR1 and CDR2 are SQVTM and ANQGSEA. CDR3 nucleotide sequence: TGCAGCGGCGCCGACAGGATAGAAGGCTACACCTTC. This codes for CSGADRIEGYTF.

The gene calls are TRBV6-5 and TRBJ1-2; D unclear. The germline V gene encodes CDR1 MNHEY and CDR2 SVGAGI. V was cut by 5 bases and J by 4 bases, with 14 bases left in between. The CDR3 totals 14 residues. CDR3 protein: CASSVRGPTYGYTF. In nucleotides, the CDR3 is TGTGCCAGCAGTGTACGTGGGCCAACCTATGGCTACACCTTC.

The V gene is TRBV5-1, the J gene TRBJ2-3; D perhaps matches TRBD2 (6 bases). CDR3 size: 14 residues. CDR1 and CDR2 (germline): SGHRS, YFSETQ. V was cut by 1 base and J by 3 bases, with 9 bases left in between. The CDR3 sequence: CASSLPGTTDTQYF. The CDR3, as DNA: TGCGCCAGCAGCTTGCCCGGGACTACAGATACGCAGTATTTT.

The chain recombines TRBV30 with TRBJ2-7, with TRBD1 as a possible D gene (6 bases). Trimming removed 2 bases at V and 4 bases at J, with 12 bases between. CDR1 and CDR2 from the germline V gene are GTSNPN and SVGIG (reference sequence). The CDR3 spans 13 residues. CDR3 residues: CAWSLNREYEQYF. Written as DNA, the CDR3 is TGTGCCTGGAGTCTTAACAGGGAGTACGAGCAGTACTTC.